One and the same sample provided the 24 T cell receptor beta chains below, sequenced in a study of molecular identifiers for immune sequencing clone quantification listed by TCRdb under 2018. The library was built by means of PCR. Sequencing used an Illumina HiSeq 4000. TCRdb trimmed the raw reads at Q25, called clones with MiXCR and kept productive beta chains. When rows share a CDR3 protein, they turn into one entry using the most common DNA and genes. Present in this sample are around 70,000 distinct CDR3 sequences, roughly 20% of which were seen just once. The ten largest clones add up to less than 2% of the sample. The material sequenced was naive CD8+ T cells from blood, with Jurkat cell RNA spiked in. Sample cell subset or site, as interpreted from the label and publication: FACS-sorted CD8+CD4-CCR7+CD45RA+ naive T cells. Source of these receptors: a human donor in good health. Some libraries in this study had Jurkat cell RNA spiked in.

With respect to this clonotype: This may be a read error, as it is one base from a much larger clone. The V gene is TRBV7-8, the J gene TRBJ2-7, with D possibly being TRBD2 (5 bases). The CDR3 contains 14 residues. Trimming took 5 bases from V and 2 from J, leaving 13 bases between them. The germline gives CDR1 SGHVS, CDR2 FQNEAQ. CDR3 nucleotides: TGTGCCAGCAGCGGAGGCCGTTATGCCTACGAGCAGTACTTC. Its translation: CASSGGRYAYEQYF.

Many counts were recorded for this clonotype. The chain is built from TRBV7-8 and TRBJ2-7; TRBD2 is a possible D gene (6 bases). V was clipped by 6 bases and J by 6 bases, with 12 bases between them. In germline, CDR1 is SGHVS, CDR2 FQNEAQ. The CDR3 totals 12 residues. CDR3 in amino acids: CASREGGGEQYF. The CDR3, as DNA: TGTGCCAGCAGGGAGGGAGGAGGCGAGCAGTACTTC.

This clonotype was observed a single time. A much larger clone differs from this one at a single base, so this may be a read error. The chain uses TRBV29-1 and TRBJ2-7, with TRBD1 matching over 8 bases. Trimming took 4 bases from V and 3 from J; bases not matched to a gene: 8. Germline V lookup: CDR1 SQVTM, CDR2 ANQGSEA. This CDR3 has 14 residues. DNA for the CDR3: TGCAGCGTTGGAGATCCGACAGGGGTCTACGAGCAGTACTTC. Translated, it gives CSVGDPTGVYEQYF.

This clonotype was seen many times. The chain recombines TRBV25-1 with TRBJ2-3; D is uncertain. CDR3 size: 11 residues. V was pared by 8 bases and J by 10 bases, with 13 bases between. Looked up from germline, CDR1 is MGHDK and CDR2 is SYGVNS. In DNA, the CDR3 is TGTGCCAGCCTCCGTGGGTGGGCGCAGTATTTT. This gives the protein CASLRGWAQYF.

This clonotype was counted at least ten times. The chain couples TRBV11-2 to TRBJ2-1; TRBD2 agrees at 8 bases. CDR3 length: 17 amino acids. J gave up 7 bases and V 1 base, and 12 bases lay outside the gene matches. Germline assignment: CDR1 SGHAT and CDR2 FQNNGV. This CDR3 is CASSLVGGVAEINEQFF. The DNA of the CDR3 is TGTGCCAGCAGCTTAGTCGGGGGGGTAGCGGAGATAAATGAGCAGTTCTTC.

Comments on this clonotype: The germline gene is not matched at one end of the junction; a read error may be the cause. CDR3 DNA: TGCAGCGTTCAAACTAGCGGTACCTACAATGGGCAGTTCTTC. Protein sequence: CSVQTSGTYNGQFF. V gene TRBV29-1 combines with J gene TRBJ2-1; TRBD2 matches at 8 bases. The CDR3 spans 14 residues. Germline values: CDR1 SQVTM, CDR2 ANQGSEA.

The table lists this clonotype with many counts. The V and J genes are TRBV13 and TRBJ2-5, with 8 bases fitting TRBD2. Germline assignment: CDR1 PRHDT and CDR2 FYEKMQ (reference sequence). With V trimmed by 4 bases and J by 2 bases, 3 bases remained unmatched. This CDR3 has 14 amino acids. The CDR3 loop reads CASSSAGAQETQYF. CDR3 bases: TGTGCCAGCAGCTCAGCGGGAGCTCAAGAGACCCAGTACTTC.

This clonotype was counted once. No conserved phenylalanine or tryptophan ends this CDR3, so it is likely a read error. The chain carries TRBV28 and TRBJ1-6, with D possibly TRBD1 on 5 matching bases. The length of the CDR3 is 16 residues. CDR1 is MDHEN, CDR2 SYDVKM, per germline. CDR3 DNA sequence: TGTGCCGGCAGCACGGAGGTCAGGGACTATAATTCACCCCTCCACCTT. Its translation: CAGSTEVRDYNSPLHL.

There are many counts of this clonotype. In DNA, the CDR3 is TGCAGTGCTAGGACTAGCGACGCGTTCAATGAGCAGTTCTTC. Amino acids: CSARTSDAFNEQFF. The genes are TRBV20-1 and TRBJ2-1; TRBD2 matches at 8 bases. The CDR3 totals 14 residues. The germline V gene has CDR1 DFQATT and CDR2 SNEGSKA (reference sequence). The V segment lost 3 bases and the J segment 6 bases; nucleotides outside the gene matches: 7.

The chain has TRBV4-2 and TRBJ2-7; D may be TRBD2 (6 bases). The CDR3 extends over 14 amino acids. V lost 0 bases, J lost 8 bases, and 14 bases lay in between. The germline gives CDR1 LGHNA, CDR2 YNFKEQ. The DNA of the CDR3 is TGTGCCAGCAGCCAAGAACGGAGGGAGGACAAGCAGTACTTC. It codes for CASSQERREDKQYF.

This clonotype was observed at least ten times. The rearrangement uses TRBV10-2 and TRBJ2-3; 9 bases fit TRBD2. The CDR3 is 17 residues long. CDR1 is WSHSY, CDR2 SAAADI, per germline. J was trimmed by 0 bases and V by 4 bases; bases with no gene match: 8. In DNA, the CDR3 is TGCGCCAGCAGTGGGCTAGCGGGACAGACTAGCACAGATACGCAGTATTTT. It specifies CASSGLAGQTSTDTQYF.

This clonotype was picked up a small number of times. This chain connects TRBV5-4 to TRBJ2-7; TRBD2 is a possible D gene (6 bases). The CDR3 is 13 amino acids. V lost 4 bases and J lost 5, with 13 bases in between. Germline values: CDR1 SGHNT, CDR2 YYREEE (reference sequence). CDR3 protein: CASSDGTSHEQYF. The CDR3 DNA follows: TGTGCCAGCAGCGATGGGACTTCCCACGAGCAGTACTTC.

There are many counts of this clonotype. This chain connects TRBV27 to TRBJ1-4; D is uncertain. With 4 bases removed from V and 7 bases from J, the gap between germline ends came to 16 bases. CDR1 MNHEY and CDR2 SMNVEV come from the germline V gene (reference sequence). The CDR3 totals 15 residues. Here the CDR3 reads CASSSATLVGEKLFF. The DNA for the CDR3 is TGTGCCAGCAGTTCCGCCACACTAGTTGGTGAAAAACTGTTTTTT.

This clonotype appeared once. One junction end disagrees with the germline gene, perhaps due to a read error. This chain connects TRBV5-1 to TRBJ1-1; D gene unclear. Germline V gene sequence: CDR1 SGHRS, CDR2 YFSETQ. CDR3 length equals 15 residues. The CDR3 reads CASSSRADQRAEAFF. CDR3 bases: TGCGCCAGCAGCTCGCGGGCCGATCAGCGGGCCGAAGCCTTCTTT. Full variable domain (remainder filled in from reference TRBV5-1 and TRBJ1-1): KAGVTQTPRYLIKTRGQQVTLSCSPISGHRSVSWYQQTPGQGLQFLFEYFSETQRNKGNFPGRFSGRQFSNSRSEMNVSTLELGDSALYLCASSSRADQRAEAFFGQGTRLTVV.

This clonotype was counted at least ten times. V is TRBV7-3 and J is TRBJ2-2; D possibly corresponds to TRBD2 (6 bases). CDR1 and CDR2 (germline): SGHTA, FQGTGA. Between the trimmed V and J ends, which lost 5 bases and 4 bases, there was a span of 14 bases. The CDR3 loop spans 15 amino acids. The DNA of the CDR3 is TGTGCCAGCAGCCTCCGGGACTTTGGCACCGGGGAGCTGTTTTTT. Translated, it gives CASSLRDFGTGELFF.

This clonotype was detected once. V usage is TRBV5-1 and J usage is TRBJ2-1; D is possibly TRBD1 or TRBD2 (5 bases each). Germline CDR1 is SGHRS and CDR2 is YFSETQ. Trimming removed 1 base from V and 4 bases from J, with 12 bases in between. The CDR3 extends over 15 amino acids. The DNA for the CDR3 is TGCGCCAGCAGCTTGTACGGGACGGCATACAATGAGCAGTTCTTC. Translating gives CASSLYGTAYNEQFF.

This clonotype was detected ten times or more. CDR3 amino acids: CASSLGERMAGLSTDTQYF. CDR3 DNA: TGCGCCAGCAGCTTGGGGGAGAGAATGGCAGGCCTATCCACAGATACGCAGTATTTT. V and J are TRBV5-1 and TRBJ2-3, with D possibly being TRBD2 (5 bases). V shed 0 bases and J shed 2 bases, with 22 bases lying between them. Germline values: CDR1 SGHRS, CDR2 YFSETQ. The CDR3 runs to 19 residues.

A word on this clonotype: It may be a read error: a sequence one base away is much more abundant. This rearrangement joins TRBV29-1 to TRBJ2-1; 8 bases line up with TRBD1. Germline CDR1 is SQVTM and CDR2 is ANQGSEA. The V gene end was trimmed by 2 bases and the J gene end by 6 bases; junction bases not matched to a gene: 9. The CDR3 loop spans 15 amino acids. This CDR3 is CSVESSDRGGNEQFF. The CDR3 DNA is TGCAGCGTTGAAAGCTCAGACAGGGGAGGCAATGAGCAGTTCTTC.

This clonotype occurred many times. The chain is built from TRBV7-9 and TRBJ1-5; 10 bases line up with TRBD1. Germline V gives CDR1 SEHNR, CDR2 FQNEAQ (reference sequence). This CDR3 comprises 16 residues. V was pared by 5 bases and J by 0 bases, with 4 bases of the junction left unmatched. As DNA, the CDR3 is TGTGCCAGCAGCCAAGGACAGGGGGATAGCAATCAGCCCCAGCATTTT. Amino acid sequence: CASSQGQGDSNQPQHF.

This clonotype was detected ten times or more. The J gene is TRBJ1-5, the V gene TRBV28; no clear D gene. With 3 bases removed from V and 7 bases from J, the gap between germline ends came to 10 bases. In germline, CDR1 is MDHEN, CDR2 SYDVKM. The CDR3 extends over 13 amino acids. The CDR3 bases are TGTGCCAGCAGTTTCTGGCAAACACAGCCCCAGCATTTT. As protein: CASSFWQTQPQHF.

This clonotype has ten or more counts. The rearrangement joins TRBV19 to TRBJ2-1, with unresolved D. The CDR3 extends over 13 amino acids. Per the germline V gene, CDR1 is LNHDA and CDR2 is SQIVND (reference sequence). V was clipped by 5 bases and J by 7 bases, with 12 bases between them. This CDR3 is CASSSAVQNEQFF. CDR3 DNA sequence: TGTGCCAGTAGTTCCGCAGTACAGAATGAGCAGTTCTTC.

As regards this clonotype: One end of the junction is discordant with germline, which a read error may explain. The J gene is TRBJ2-1, the V gene TRBV30; D perhaps matches TRBD2 (6 bases). Per germline, CDR1 GTSNPN and CDR2 SVGIG (reference sequence). The CDR3 extends over 15 amino acids. CDR3 nucleotide sequence: TGTGCCTGGAGTGTCATACAGGAGGGTTACAATGGGCAGTTCTTC. It codes for CAWSVIQEGYNGQFF. The variable domain in full, completed from reference TRBV30 and TRBJ2-1, reads SQTIHQWPATLVQPVGSPLSLECTVEGTSNPNLYWYRQAAGRGLQLLFYSVGIGQISSEVPQNLSASRPQDRQFILSSKKLLLSDSGFYLCAWSVIQEGYNGQFFGPGTRLTVL.

This chain joins TRBV27 and TRBJ2-1, with no clear D. The CDR3 length is 11 residues. Germline lookup yields CDR1 MNHEY and CDR2 SMNVEV (reference sequence). Trimming removed 3 bases from V and 6 bases from J, with 3 bases in between. Written as DNA, the CDR3 is TGTGCCAGCAGTTTCGGCAATGAGCAGTTCTTC. It yields the protein CASSFGNEQFF.

This clonotype was observed at least ten times. This rearrangement joins TRBV20-1 to TRBJ2-3, with 10 positions matching TRBD2. Germline CDR1 and CDR2: DFQATT and SNEGSKA (reference sequence). CDR3 size: 15 residues. Losses at the gene ends were 4 bases for V and 5 bases for J; bases not matched to a gene: 9. CDR3 coding DNA: TGCAGTGCTACTAACTCTAGCGGGAGACAAGATACGCAGTATTTT. It codes for CSATNSSGRQDTQYF.